One TCR beta chain is described in this entry. Antigen: not known. V lost 5 bases and J 3 bases, leaving 11 bases between the germline ends. This CDR3 is built from 13 residues. Germline V lookup: CDR1 SEHNR, CDR2 FQNEAQ (reference sequence). PCR used 60 Vbeta primers and 13 Jbeta primers. Data came from immunoSEQ multiplex PCR; TCRdb stores just in-frame clones and leaves some out. The data hold about 97,000 clones, with 81% observed a single time. The data were obtained in a study of cytomegalovirus exposure and HLA in healthy donors. Broader study findings: Among CMV-associated TCR beta chains, most appeared HLA-restricted in a later analysis.

The receptor's source is a man aged 35 to 55 in good health and CMV-seropositive. The chain is built from TRBV7-9 and TRBJ2-7, with D perhaps matching TRBD2 (5 bases). What was sequenced was PBMCs. The CDR3 region is CASSAGNYYEQYF. CDR3 nucleotides: TGTGCCAGCAGCGCCGGGAACTACTACGAGCAGTACTTC.